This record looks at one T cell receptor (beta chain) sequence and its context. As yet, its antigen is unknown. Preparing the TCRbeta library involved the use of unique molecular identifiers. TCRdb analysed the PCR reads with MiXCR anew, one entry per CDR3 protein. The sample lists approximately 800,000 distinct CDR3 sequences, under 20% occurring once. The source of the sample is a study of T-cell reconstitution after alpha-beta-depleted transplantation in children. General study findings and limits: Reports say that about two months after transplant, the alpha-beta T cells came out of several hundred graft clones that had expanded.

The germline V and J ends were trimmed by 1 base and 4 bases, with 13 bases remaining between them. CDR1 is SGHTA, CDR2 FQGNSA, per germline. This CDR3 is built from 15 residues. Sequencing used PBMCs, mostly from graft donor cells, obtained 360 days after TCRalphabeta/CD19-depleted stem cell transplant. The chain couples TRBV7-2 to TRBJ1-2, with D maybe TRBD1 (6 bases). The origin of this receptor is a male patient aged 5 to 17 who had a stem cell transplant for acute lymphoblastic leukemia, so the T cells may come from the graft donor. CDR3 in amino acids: CASSLEGGRRYGYTF. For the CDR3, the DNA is TGTGCCAGCAGCTTAGAGGGGGGACGGCGCTATGGCTACACCTTC.